The entry below gives a single T cell receptor (beta chain) sequence along with its context. Its antigen is unknown. Amplified TCR beta CDR3 regions derived from RNA transcripts. The HTBI primer set drove a first-round RT-PCR of the TCR CDR3. MiXCR, run by TCRdb on the multiplex PCR reads, gives a single entry per CDR3 protein. The top ten clones hold 25% to 30% of a sample with 220,000 or so distinct CDR3 sequences, about 16% of them seen once. The data belong to a study of T cells in Graves' hyperthyroidism and ophthalmopathy. Losses at the gene ends were 0 bases for V and 0 bases for J; bases not matched to a gene: 3. CDR3 size: 16 residues. CDR1 and CDR2 from the germline V gene are SGHNT and YYREEE (reference sequence). Inclusion characteristics of ophthalmopathy patients comprised a Clinical Activity Score of at least 3, a NOSPECS grade of at least 4, and duration under 3 months. 10 ml of fresh peripheral blood supplied the PBMCs.

The study's findings and limits: Most thyroid clonotypes expanded above 0.001 were also detected in blood. Ophthalmopathy and stable hyperthyroidism were told apart by a 13 V-J model.

This chain joins TRBV5-4 and TRBJ2-1; 7 nucleotides align to TRBD2. The sequencing input was blood. This clonotype was obtained from a woman between 18 and 30 years old with Graves' ophthalmopathy. Written as DNA, the CDR3 is TGTGCCAGCAGCTTGGAGGGCGGGAGCTCCTACAATGAGCAGTTCTTC. It translates to CASSLEGGSSYNEQFF.